The clone carrying this TCR beta chain was seen ten or more times. The antigen is undetermined. This entry is derived from a study of T cells in Graves' hyperthyroidism and ophthalmopathy. The CDR3 loop spans 15 amino acids. J lost 6 bases, V lost 6 bases, and 8 bases had no gene match. From germline, CDR1 is SGHAT and CDR2 FQNNGV. General study points: Most expanded thyroid clonotypes above 0.001 recurred in blood. Using 13 V-J features, a model discriminated ophthalmopathy from stable hyperthyroidism.

If no ophthalmopathy progression occurred within 18 months, Graves' hyperthyroidism was stable. From RNA transcripts, TCR beta CDR3 regions were amplified. The HTBI set primed first-round TCR CDR3 RT-PCR. TCRdb called the multiplex PCR reads again in MiXCR, with one record for every CDR3 protein. The sample contains hundreds of thousands of distinct CDR3 sequences, around 15% of which appear only once. This TCR came from a woman under 30 with Graves' hyperthyroidism. Sequencing was performed on blood. The chain has TRBV11-2 and TRBJ1-5; 10 bases fit TRBD1. CDR3: CASSLGTGASQPQHF. CDR3 nucleotides: TGTGCCAGCAGTCTCGGGACAGGGGCTAGTCAGCCCCAGCATTTT.